The present TCR beta chain was sequenced within a study of regulatory T cells in long-lasting Graves disease. Study-level findings and limits: Patients with persistent disease shared over 2,500 public clonotypes, outpacing the approximately 920 shared by new patients.

HTBI primers from iRepertoire and Arm-PCR of CDR3 regions yielded the TCR beta libraries. One entry per CDR3 protein, called by TCRdb with MiXCR from the multiplex PCR reads. The sample has around 500,000 distinct CDR3 sequences; 15% to 20% are singletons. Sample time point: newly diagnosed GD, antithyroid drugs for less than 3 months. Making the TCR library involved RNA that had been extracted from PBMCs. Note on this clonotype: The antigen remains unidentified.

These same records also appear under a second study, on T cells in Graves' hyperthyroidism and ophthalmopathy. That report adds: Used for diagnoses were clinical symptoms, serum thyroxine and TRAb, thyroid ultrasound and orbital computed tomography. Most clonotypes expanded in thyroid above 0.001 were likewise present in blood.

The sequence was obtained from a woman aged 40-65 years with Graves disease. The sequences come from peripheral blood mononuclear cells (PBMCs), collected at new diagnosis, from a patient treated with antithyroid drugs.

CDR3 nucleotide sequence: TGTGCCAGCAGTTTTGGAGCCTATACGCAGTATTTT. This encodes CASSFGAYTQYF. The chain uses TRBV12-3 or TRBV12-4 and TRBJ2-3, with D uncertain. The CDR3 contains 12 residues. V shed 3 bases and J shed 7 bases, with 8 bases lying between them.